The source of this TCR beta chain is a study of CD8 T cells in Susac syndrome. With random hexamers, roughly 0.45 to 1 ug RNA was reverse transcribed. TCRdb processed the immunoSEQ multiplex PCR reads anew with MiXCR; each CDR3 protein has one entry. The sample includes about 200,000 distinct CDR3 sequences, around nine tenths of them seen just once. TEMRA cells were FACS-enriched, with CD8+ and CD4+ T cells isolated negatively. This clonotype appeared a single time. The germline gives CDR1 SGHTA, CDR2 FQGNSA. The CDR3 consists of 16 residues. The V and J ends lost 6 bases and 4 bases, in that order; junction bases with no gene match: 8.

The chain carries TRBV7-2 and TRBJ2-1; 11 nucleotides match TRBD2. The sequenced sample was CD8+ T cells from PBMCs. This TCR was recovered from a human donor with multiple sclerosis. CDR3 sequence (DNA): TGTGCCAGCAGTAAAGATAGCGGGGGGGCGTACAATGAGCAGTTCTTC. This gives the protein CASSKDSGGAYNEQFF.